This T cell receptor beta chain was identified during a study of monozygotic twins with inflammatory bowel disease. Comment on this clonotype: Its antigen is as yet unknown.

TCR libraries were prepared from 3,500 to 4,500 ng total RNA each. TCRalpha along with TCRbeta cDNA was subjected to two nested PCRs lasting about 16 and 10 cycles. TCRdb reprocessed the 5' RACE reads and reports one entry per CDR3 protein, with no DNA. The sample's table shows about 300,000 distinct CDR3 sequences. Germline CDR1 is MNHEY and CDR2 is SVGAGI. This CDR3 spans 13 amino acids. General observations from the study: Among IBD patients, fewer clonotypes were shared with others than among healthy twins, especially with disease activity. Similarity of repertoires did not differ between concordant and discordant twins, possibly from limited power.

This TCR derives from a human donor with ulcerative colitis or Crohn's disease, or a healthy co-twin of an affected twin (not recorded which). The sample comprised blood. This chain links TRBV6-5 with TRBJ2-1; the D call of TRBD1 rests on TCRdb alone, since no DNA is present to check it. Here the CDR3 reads CASSSPGQGKQFF.